This TCR beta chain was profiled in a study of blood T cell repertoires in COVID-19. Study context: The origin of the acute and convalescent COVID-19 samples was the United States, Italy and Spain. From T cells, B-cell-depleted T cells, or PBMCs came the material, which was cDNA or gDNA.

In its sample, this clone was seen once. Germline-derived CDR1 and CDR2 are SGHTA and FQGTGA. The CDR3 spans 15 residues. V was pared by 2 bases and J by 5 bases, with 6 bases of the junction left unmatched. Original processing methods: Amplifying reference gene primers gave estimates of nucleated cell counts. Repertoires were generated with immunoSEQ multiplex PCR, while TCRdb's copy carries only in-frame clones and drops some. The V and J calls and the clone size are those of that table, but D and trimming were determined from the DNA. The data hold some 10,000 clones, with 75% to 90% observed a single time.

The chain has TRBV7-3 and TRBJ2-5, with 9 bases lining up with TRBD2. The sequence was collected from a human donor in a cohort sampled during active COVID-19. Sequencing was carried out using peripheral blood. CDR3 sequence: CASSLAGGPEETQYF. CDR3 DNA sequence: TGTGCCAGCAGCTTAGCGGGAGGGCCGGAGGAGACCCAGTACTTC.